This is a list of T cell receptor beta chains from one sample in a study of technical replicates of blood from several donors. Libraries were prepared by immunoSEQ multiplex PCR; TCRdb keeps only in-frame clonotypes and omits some of them. The sample holds fewer than 45,000 clones; around 96% are singletons and the top ten take 0.35% to 0.45%. Specimen: T cells isolated from PBMCs. All receptors come from a human donor in good health. Both conserved end residues are part of each CDR3. D genes are given only for firm matches. For some rows the clone size is stated as once, few or many, or as a class when expanded; others skip it.

NA	TRBV4-2	NA	TRBJ2-6	TGTGCCAGCAGCCCCCAGATTCTCACTGGGGCCAACGTCCTGACTTTC	CASSPQILTGANVLTF
NA	TRBV2	TRBD2	TRBJ2-1	TGTGCCAGCAGTGAACCTCGCACCAGCAGACTAGCGATTTACAATGAGCAGTTCTTC	CASSEPRTSRLAIYNEQFF
once	TRBV29-1	TRBD1	TRBJ1-1	TGCAGCGTTGTAGGGGGCGCGGACACTGAAGCTTTCTTT	CSVVGGADTEAFF
NA	TRBV28	NA	TRBJ1-5	TGTGCCAGCAGTTTCTTGTCCCAGCCCCAGCATTTT	CASSFLSQPQHF
NA	TRBV27	NA	TRBJ2-5	TGTGCCAGCAGTTTATCGACGGGGTTCACCCAGTACTTC	CASSLSTGFTQYF
NA	TRBV27	NA	TRBJ2-6	TGTGCCAGCAGTTCCTCTCTCGGGGCCAACGTCCTGACTTTC	CASSSSLGANVLTF
NA	TRBV6-1	TRBD1	TRBJ1-5	TGTGCCAGCAGTGGACAGGGCGGGAATCAGCCCCAGCATTTT	CASSGQGGNQPQHF
once	TRBV30	NA	TRBJ1-1	TGTGCCTGGAACCTGGGGGGTTCAACTGAAGCTTTCTTT	CAWNLGGSTEAFF
NA	TRBV13	TRBD1	TRBJ2-1	TGTGCCAGCAGCCGGACAGGGAGAGAGCAGTTCTTC	CASSRTGREQFF
NA	TRBV19	TRBD1	TRBJ1-2	TGTGCCAGTAGGGGACAGGGGGCTTCTGGCTACACCTTC	CASRGQGASGYTF
NA	TRBV6-6	TRBD1	TRBJ1-4	TGTGCCAGCAGACCACCCCCGGGACAGGGTGAAGGAAAACTGTTTTTT	CASRPPPGQGEGKLFF
NA	TRBV10-3	TRBD1	TRBJ1-4	TGTGCCATCAGTACAGGGGTTGGCGGTGAAAAACTGTTTTTT	CAISTGVGGEKLFF
once	TRBV9	TRBD1	TRBJ1-1	TGTGCCAGCAGCGTAGGGGGGACAGGGATTACTGAAGCTTTCTTT	CASSVGGTGITEAFF
NA	TRBV29-1	TRBD1	TRBJ1-3	TGCAGCGTTGAAGGCCAGGGGGCTGGAAACACCATATATTTT	CSVEGQGAGNTIYF
NA	TRBV5-1	TRBD2	TRBJ2-7	TGCGCCAGCAGCTTGACGGGGGTCAGCGGGAGCACCGAGCAGTACTTC	CASSLTGVSGSTEQYF
once	TRBV7-2	NA	TRBJ2-7	TGTGCCAGCAGCTTAAACAGGGTGCACGAGCAGTACTTC	CASSLNRVHEQYF
NA	TRBV2	NA	TRBJ2-2	TGTGCCAGCAGGGAGGGACCGACCGGGGAGCTGTTTTTT	CASREGPTGELFF
NA	TRBV21-1	NA	TRBJ2-7	TGTGCCCGCCTACGGCGGGTGGGCTCCTACGAGCAGTACTTC	CARLRRVGSYEQYF
NA	TRBV11-2	NA	TRBJ1-2	TGTGCCAGCAGCTTACAGAGGGCTGACTTCTATGGCTACACCTTC	CASSLQRADFYGYTF
NA	TRBV29-1	NA	TRBJ1-5	TGCAGCGTTGGACAGGACTTTAGCAATCAGCCCCAGCATTTT	CSVGQDFSNQPQHF
NA	TRBV15	NA	TRBJ2-3	TGTGCCACCAGCAGGCTAGGGACTTCCACAGATACGCAGTATTTT	CATSRLGTSTDTQYF
NA	TRBV7-8	NA	TRBJ1-1	TGTGCCAGCAGCTTAGGGGGGGGCACTGAAGCTTTCTTT	CASSLGGGTEAFF
NA	TRBV29-1	NA	TRBJ1-1	TGCAGCGTTCTTTACGGGAACACTGAAGCTTTCTTT	CSVLYGNTEAFF
NA	TRBV27	NA	TRBJ2-7	TGTGCCAGCAGTCCCAGCTCCTACGAGCAGTACTTC	CASSPSSYEQYF
NA	TRBV15	NA	TRBJ2-5	TGTGCCACCAGCAGAGATACGGGTCTCCAAGAGACCCAGTACTTC	CATSRDTGLQETQYF
NA	TRBV10-2	NA	TRBJ1-2	TGCGCCAGCACCTGGTTTCCAGGGCAAGATGGCTACACCTTC	CASTWFPGQDGYTF
NA	TRBV28	NA	TRBJ2-7	TGTGCCAGCAGTTTATATGGGACTCACTTGGCCGAGCAGTACTTC	CASSLYGTHLAEQYF